Below, 21 T cell receptor beta chains from the same sample are listed, as sequenced in a study of beta chain features in type 1 diabetes. Whole-study findings and limits: For Type 1 diabetes patients, all four CD4+ subsets carried TCRB CDR3s that were moderately but significantly shorter.

Reverse transcription of all isolated RNA meant that expressed TCRB transcripts were sequenced. Sequencing used immunoSEQ multiplex PCR; TCRdb keeps in-frame clones, though not all of them. The profile covers around 70,000 clones, with roughly half appearing a single time and around 0.7% taken by the ten largest. Antigens for these TCRs are unknown. Sequencing used central memory CD4+ T cells from blood. These receptors were obtained from a man aged 30 to 39 with type 1 diabetes.

J is TRBJ1-1 and V is TRBV5-4; 7 bases line up with TRBD1. The V and J ends lost 3 bases and 6 bases, in that order; junction bases with no gene match: 14. This CDR3 has 16 amino acids. Germline V gene sequence: CDR1 SGHNT, CDR2 YYREEE (reference sequence). The CDR3 reads CASSYLQGPAHAEAFF. CDR3 nucleotides: TGTGCCAGCAGCTACCTACAGGGGCCGGCCCACGCTGAAGCTTTCTTT.

This chain connects TRBV6-1 to TRBJ2-1, with D possibly TRBD2 on 6 matching bases. Trimming removed 6 bases at V and 16 bases at J, with 16 bases between. Germline values: CDR1 MNHNS, CDR2 SASEGT. This CDR3 is built from 11 residues. The CDR3 protein is CASSAGLIRFF. CDR3 DNA sequence: TGTGCCAGCAGCGCGGGACTTATCAGATTCTTC.

The rearrangement uses TRBV6-1 and TRBJ2-4; D ambiguous. Trimming took 6 bases from V and 4 from J, leaving 4 bases between them. Per germline, CDR1 MNHNS and CDR2 SASEGT. The CDR3 runs to 11 residues. The DNA for the CDR3 is TGTGCCAGCAGCTCTAAAAACATTCAGTACTTC. Amino acid sequence: CASSSKNIQYF.

This clone was counted a few times. The rearrangement uses TRBV19 and TRBJ2-1; 7 bases align to TRBD2. J gave up 12 bases and V 0 bases, and 5 bases lay outside the gene matches. Germline V CDR1 and CDR2: LNHDA, SQIVND (reference sequence). The CDR3 is 13 residues long. Here the CDR3 reads CASSIDGRGGQFF. CDR3 nucleotides: TGTGCCAGTAGTATAGATGGGAGGGGCGGGCAGTTCTTC.

CDR3 amino acids: CASSLGLAGGSRQFF. The CDR3 DNA reads TGTGCCAGCAGCTTGGGACTAGCGGGAGGTTCGAGGCAGTTCTTC. The V and J genes are TRBV11-2 and TRBJ2-1; 15 positions agree with TRBD2. Germline values: CDR1 SGHAT, CDR2 FQNNGV. The junction had 6 bases not matched to a gene; V was cut back by 3 bases and J by 12 bases. The CDR3 is 15 residues long.

The rearrangement joins TRBV14 to TRBJ1-4; D remains ambiguous. Germline CDR1 reads SGHDN; CDR2 reads FVKESK. The CDR3 loop spans 13 amino acids. V gave up 5 bases and J gave up 5 bases, with 9 bases separating them. The CDR3 loop is CASSGGLNEKLFF. CDR3 bases: TGTGCCAGCAGCGGAGGATTGAATGAAAAACTGTTTTTT.

The rearrangement links TRBV7-2 to TRBJ2-3; tentative D call: TRBD2 (5 bases). The CDR3 runs 13 residues. V lost 1 base and J 4 bases, leaving 6 bases between the germline ends. CDR1 SGHTA and CDR2 FQGNSA come from the germline V gene. As DNA, the CDR3 is TGTGCCAGCAGCTTAGACGGGGCAGATACGCAGTATTTT. Translated, it gives CASSLDGADTQYF.

This clone is classed as medium-sized. The J gene is TRBJ2-7, the V gene TRBV6-6; 8 nucleotides line up with TRBD1. After removal of 3 bases from V and 0 bases from J, the junction contained 7 bases not matched to a gene. This CDR3 has 16 residues. CDR1 and CDR2 (germline): MNHNY, SVGAGI (reference sequence). CDR3 protein: CASSYAWTGSSYEQYF. CDR3 bases: TGTGCCAGCAGTTATGCCTGGACAGGGAGCTCCTACGAGCAGTACTTC.

This chain joins TRBV28 and TRBJ2-2, with D possibly TRBD2 on 6 matching bases. Trimming took off 6 bases at V and 6 bases at J, with 17 bases between the two ends. Germline V gene sequence: CDR1 MDHEN, CDR2 SYDVKM. There are 15 residues in the CDR3. The CDR3 spells CASRHRESRSGELFF. The CDR3 bases are TGTGCCAGCAGACACCGGGAGAGTCGGTCCGGGGAGCTGTTTTTT.

The rearrangement uses TRBV5-1 and TRBJ2-1; D gene unclear. The ends were cut back, 0 bases at V and 7 bases at J, with 11 bases in the middle. The germline gives CDR1 SGHRS, CDR2 YFSETQ. The CDR3 is 14 amino acids. CDR3 in DNA: TGCGCCAGCAGCTTGGTTTTGCCCAGAAATGAGCAGTTCTTC. Encoded protein: CASSLVLPRNEQFF.

A few counts support this clone. The CDR3 DNA sequence: TGCGCCAGCAGCCAAGACCCCCCAGGGACTACGCAAGAGACCCAGTACTTC. This sequence encodes CASSQDPPGTTQETQYF. The rearrangement links TRBV4-1 to TRBJ2-5, with 7 positions matching TRBD2. Trimming took 0 bases from V and 2 from J; bases not matched to a gene: 9. The CDR3 has 17 amino acids. Germline V CDR1 and CDR2: MGHRA, YSYEKL.

The rearrangement joins TRBV5-1 to TRBJ2-1; D may be TRBD2 (6 bases). V dropped 0 bases and J dropped 1 base, with 11 bases sitting between them. Germline CDR1 SGHRS, CDR2 YFSETQ. This CDR3 has 16 residues. The CDR3 here is CASSLAGGKSYNEQFF. The DNA of the CDR3 is TGCGCCAGCAGCTTGGCCGGCGGGAAGTCCTACAATGAGCAGTTCTTC.

In this sample, this clone turned up a few times. The junction differs from germline at one of its ends, possibly a read error. The genes are TRBV7-9 and TRBJ2-7, with 8 bases lining up with TRBD1. Germline values: CDR1 SEHNR, CDR2 FQNEAQ (reference sequence). The CDR3 extends over 12 amino acids. DNA of the CDR3: TGTGCCAGCAGCCGAACAGGGGGTCCCCATATATTC. Its translation: CASSRTGGPHIF.

This clone was recorded once. The chain combines TRBV29-1 with TRBJ2-3; D remains ambiguous. Trimming shortened V by 4 bases and J by 3 bases, and 11 bases separated the two germline ends. CDR1 is SQVTM and CDR2 is ANQGSEA in the germline V gene. The CDR3 loop spans 13 amino acids. Here the CDR3 reads CSVGLVGTDTQYF. The CDR3, as DNA: TGCAGCGTTGGGCTAGTCGGGACAGATACGCAGTATTTT.

The chain is built from TRBV6-5 and TRBJ1-2, with TRBD1 matching over 9 bases. Germline V CDR1 and CDR2: MNHEY, SVGAGI. V was clipped by 0 bases and J by 6 bases; unmatched bases: 5. The CDR3 is 15 residues long. The CDR3, as DNA: TGTGCCAGCAGTTACTCTGGACAGGGGAGGAATGGCTACACCTTC. Translating it yields CASSYSGQGRNGYTF.

The chain recombines TRBV29-1 with TRBJ1-2; the match to TRBD1 covers 8 bases. V lost 1 base to trimming and J lost 0 bases; unmatched junction nucleotides: 4. Per germline, CDR1 SQVTM and CDR2 ANQGSEA. CDR3 size: 15 residues. As DNA, the CDR3 is TGCAGCGTTGAAGCTGGGGACAGGACTAACTATGGCTACACCTTC. This sequence encodes CSVEAGDRTNYGYTF.

The chain combines TRBV18 with TRBJ2-3, with a possible D match to TRBD2 (5 bases). There are 15 residues in the CDR3. Trimming shortened V by 4 bases and J by 2 bases, and 13 bases separated the two germline ends. Looked up from germline, CDR1 is KGHSH and CDR2 is LQKENI. CDR3 nucleotides: TGTGCCAGCTCACTGGACTTCCAATCCACAGATACGCAGTATTTT. This translates into CASSLDFQSTDTQYF.

This clone was observed a few times. The V gene is TRBV5-1, the J gene TRBJ2-1; 8 bases are shared with TRBD1. CDR1 is SGHRS and CDR2 is YFSETQ in the germline V gene. With V trimmed by 1 base and J by 6 bases, 6 bases remained unmatched. The CDR3 consists of 15 residues. The CDR3 nucleotides read TGCGCCAGCAGCTTGCTACAGGGGGATCGCAATGAGCAGTTCTTC. This encodes CASSLLQGDRNEQFF.

In its sample, this clone is medium-sized. The chain combines TRBV6-6 with TRBJ2-7; the D gene is possibly TRBD2 (6 bases). The CDR3 totals 13 residues. V was shortened by 6 bases and J by 10 bases, with 19 bases between the two germline ends. CDR1 is MNHNY and CDR2 is SVGAGI in the germline V gene (reference sequence). CDR3: CASRQNQGGEQYF. The CDR3 region has the DNA TGTGCCAGCAGACAAAATCAGGGCGGGGAACAGTACTTC.

V usage is TRBV30 and J usage is TRBJ2-5; D may be TRBD2 (5 bases). Deletions cut 1 base from V and 9 bases from J, with 18 bases between. CDR3 length equals 14 residues. The germline V gene encodes CDR1 GTSNPN and CDR2 SVGIG (reference sequence). CDR3 coding DNA: TGTGCCTGGAGTGGGTATGAGCGTACCGGGGCCCAGTACTTC. Its translation: CAWSGYERTGAQYF.

This sequence joins TRBV25-1 and TRBJ1-5, with a possible D match to TRBD1 (5 bases). V shed 0 bases and J shed 6 bases, with 6 bases lying between them. Germline V gives CDR1 MGHDK, CDR2 SYGVNS. The CDR3 spans 13 residues. CDR3 sequence reads: CASSEYGAQPQHF. The CDR3 nucleotides are TGTGCCAGCAGTGAATATGGGGCTCAGCCCCAGCATTTT.